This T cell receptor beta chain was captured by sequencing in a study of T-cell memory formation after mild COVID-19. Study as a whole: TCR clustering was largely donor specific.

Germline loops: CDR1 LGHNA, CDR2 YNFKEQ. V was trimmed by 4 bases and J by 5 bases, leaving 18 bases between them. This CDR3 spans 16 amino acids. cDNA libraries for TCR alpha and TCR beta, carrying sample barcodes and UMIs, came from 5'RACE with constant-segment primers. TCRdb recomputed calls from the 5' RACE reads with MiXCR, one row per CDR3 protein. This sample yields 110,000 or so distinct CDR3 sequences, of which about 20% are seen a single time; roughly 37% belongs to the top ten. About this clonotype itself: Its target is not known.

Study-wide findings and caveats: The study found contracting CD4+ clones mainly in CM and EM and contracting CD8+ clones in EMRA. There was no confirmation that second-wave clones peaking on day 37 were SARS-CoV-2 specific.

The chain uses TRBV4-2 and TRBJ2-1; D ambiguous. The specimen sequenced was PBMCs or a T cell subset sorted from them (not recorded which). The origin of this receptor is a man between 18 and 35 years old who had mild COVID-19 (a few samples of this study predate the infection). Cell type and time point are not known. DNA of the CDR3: TGTGCCAGCAGCCTGGCCGGGCGTCGACCCGACAATGAGCAGTTCTTC. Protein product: CASSLAGRRPDNEQFF.